This is a list of T cell receptor beta chains from one sample in a study of CD8 T cells in ankylosing spondylitis. TCRdb independently ran MiXCR on the 5' RACE reads; one entry per CDR3 protein. In the table there are fewer than 400,000 distinct CDR3 sequences, approximately 20% of which are singletons. Sequenced input: blood, either unsorted or a sorted T cell fraction (not recorded which). These receptors originate from a male donor with ankylosing spondylitis. Each CDR3 is given with its conserved first and last residue. D genes are given only for firm matches. Some rows mark clone size as missing; the rest say once, few, many or name a class of expanded clone.

TRBJ1-3,15,few,TRBD1,TRBV12-3/TRBV12-4,TGTGCCAGCAGTTTAACAACAGGGGTCGGAAACACCATATATTTT,CASSLTTGVGNTIYF
TRBJ2-7,15,-,TRBD1,TRBV18,TGTGCCAGCTCACCCGGGACAGGGTTCCTCTCGGTGCAGCACTTC,CASSPGTGFLSVQHF
TRBJ2-3,16,-,TRBD2,TRBV11-2,TGTGCCAGCAGCCCCGAGAGGGCTAGCGGGACAGATACGCAGTATTTT,CASSPERASGTDTQYF
TRBJ1-5,12,few,-,TRBV10-3,TGTGCCATCAGTGGCCAGAATCAGCCCCAGCATTTT,CAISGQNQPQHF
TRBJ2-5,16,-,-,TRBV5-1,TGCGCCAGCAGCTTGGGGGTAGCGGAAAAGGCGGAGACCCAGTACTTC,CASSLGVAEKAETQYF
TRBJ2-1,14,few,-,TRBV3-1,TGTGCCAGCAGCCATTGGTCTGGGCGGAATGAGCAGTTCTTC,CASSHWSGRNEQFF
TRBJ2-1,14,few,TRBD2,TRBV7-9,TGTGCCAGCAGATCGGGACTAGCGGGAGATGAGCAGTTCTTC,CASRSGLAGDEQFF
TRBJ1-1,14,-,TRBD1,TRBV19,TGTGCCAGCTTGGGGGGAGGGGGCTGGACTGAAGCTTTCTTT,CASLGGGGWTEAFF
TRBJ2-2,13,-,-,TRBV7-2,TGTGCCAGCATCACCACTAATGGCGGGGAGCTGTTTTTT,CASITTNGGELFF
TRBJ2-4,14,-,-,TRBV12-3/TRBV12-4,TGTGCCAGCAGTCCCCCTTTTCCCAAAAACATTCAGTACTTC,CASSPPFPKNIQYF
TRBJ1-3,14,few,-,TRBV10-3,TGTGCCGTGAGGGGGGTCGTCTCTGGAAACACCATATATTTT,CAVRGVVSGNTIYF
TRBJ1-5,13,-,-,TRBV15,TGTGCCACCAGCAGGAATAGCAATCAGCCCCAGCATTTT,CATSRNSNQPQHF
TRBJ2-3,16,-,-,TRBV12-3/TRBV12-4,TGTGCCAGCGGTGGGCGGCGTGGACTACGCACAGATACGCAGTATTTT,CASGGRRGLRTDTQYF
TRBJ1-1,15,few,-,TRBV15,TGTGCCACCAGCAGAGATCGAGGGGCGGCGACTGAAGCTTTCTTT,CATSRDRGAATEAFF
TRBJ2-7,15,-,TRBD1,TRBV5-1,TGCGCCAGCAGCCTACCGGGGCAGGGGGCTTACGAGCAGTACTTC,CASSLPGQGAYEQYF
TRBJ2-1,14,few,-,TRBV5-1,TGCGCCAGCAGCTTTGGGGCGGGTATGAATGAGCAGTTCTTC,CASSFGAGMNEQFF
TRBJ2-3,14,few,TRBD1,TRBV20-1,TGCAGTGCTAGAGCCGGGACAGGGGGCGATACGCAGTATTTT,CSARAGTGGDTQYF
TRBJ2-5,14,-,-,TRBV11-1,TGTGCCAGCAGCTCAGGACAGCCTCAAGAGACCCAGTACTTC,CASSSGQPQETQYF
TRBJ2-1,17,few,TRBD2,TRBV4-2,TGTGCCAGCAGTCGCCGGACTAGCGGGAGGGCCTGGAATGAGCAGTTCTTC,CASSRRTSGRAWNEQFF
TRBJ1-2,14,-,-,TRBV7-2,TGTGCCAGCAGCCGCGTAGGGAGGCAGGGAAACTACACCTTC,CASSRVGRQGNYTF
TRBJ1-6,12,few,-,TRBV28,TGTGCCAGCCTGGCAAGCAATTCACCCCTCCACTTT,CASLASNSPLHF
TRBJ2-5,15,-,-,TRBV7-9,TGTGCCAGCAGACCTACTATTTCGGGTCAAGAGACCCAGTACTTC,CASRPTISGQETQYF
TRBJ2-1,14,-,-,TRBV18,TGTGCCAGCTCACCACGCGTCGTGGGAAATGAGCAGTTCTTC,CASSPRVVGNEQFF
TRBJ2-2,14,-,-,TRBV9,TGTGCCAGCAGCGCGTATATAAACACCGGGGAGCTGTTTTTT,CASSAYINTGELFF
TRBJ1-3,18,few,-,TRBV11-1,TGTGCCAGCAGCTCCGGGCCAAACAGGATTAGCTCTGGAAACACCATATATTTT,CASSSGPNRISSGNTIYF
TRBJ2-1,15,few,-,TRBV9,TGTGCCAGCAGCGTAGAAGGTAGGAGCCACAATGAGCAGTTCTTC,CASSVEGRSHNEQFF
TRBJ2-5,15,-,TRBD2,TRBV20-1,TGCAGTGCTAGCCGAACTAGCGGGAGGTCGGAGACCCAGTACTTC,CSASRTSGRSETQYF
TRBJ2-1,14,-,TRBD2,TRBV11-3,TGTGCCAGCAGCTGGTCTAGCGGGGGCAATGAGCAGTTCTTC,CASSWSSGGNEQFF
TRBJ2-3,15,-,TRBD2,TRBV10-3,TGTGCCATCCAGAGGATAGCGGGGAGCACAGATACGCAGTATTTT,CAIQRIAGSTDTQYF
TRBJ1-5,13,many,-,TRBV5-1,TGCGCCAGCAGCTTGGAGGGCCGGCAGCCCCAGCATTTT,CASSLEGRQPQHF
TRBJ2-1,14,-,TRBD2,TRBV5-1,TGCGCCAGCAGCTTACCTAGCGGGGACAATGAGCAGTTCTTC,CASSLPSGDNEQFF
TRBJ2-1,14,many,TRBD2,TRBV5-1,TGCGCCAGCCGCGATAGCGGGACCTACAATGAGCAGTTCTTC,CASRDSGTYNEQFF
TRBJ2-2,17,few,TRBD2,TRBV28,TGTGCCAGCAGTTCCCTGGTAGCGGGAAAAGGAACCGGGGAGCTGTTTTTT,CASSSLVAGKGTGELFF
TRBJ2-5,16,-,TRBD2,TRBV2,TGTGCCAGCAGACTGCTCGGGACTAGCGGTCAAGAGACCCAGTACTTC,CASRLLGTSGQETQYF
TRBJ2-1,15,-,TRBD2,TRBV11-2,TGTGCCAGCAGCTTTCGGGGACTAGCGGACAATGAGCAGTTCTTC,CASSFRGLADNEQFF
TRBJ2-2,15,-,-,TRBV6-1,TGTGCCAGCAGCACCGGTGGCCCCTACACCGGGGAGCTGTTTTTT,CASSTGGPYTGELFF
TRBJ2-7,16,few,TRBD2,TRBV5-6,TGTGCCAGCAGCTCAACGATTCAGCGGGAGAAGCGCGAGCAGTACTTC,CASSSTIQREKREQYF
TRBJ2-7,14,many,TRBD1,TRBV5-1,TGCGCCAGCAGATCCGGGACAGGGACTATTAAGCAGTACTTC,CASRSGTGTIKQYF
TRBJ2-1,14,few,-,TRBV15,TGTGCCACCAGCTCCCGGCTTGGATCCAATGAGCAGTTCTTC,CATSSRLGSNEQFF
TRBJ2-1,14,few,-,TRBV2,TGTGCCAGCAGAACCGGGACCCCCTACAATGAGCAGTTCTTC,CASRTGTPYNEQFF
TRBJ1-2,13,few,TRBD1,TRBV5-1,TGCGCCAGCAGCATGACAGGGGCGCATGGCTACACCTTC,CASSMTGAHGYTF
TRBJ2-2,14,few,-,TRBV14,TGTGCCAGCAGCCAACAGGGATTCACCGGGGAGCTGTTTTTT,CASSQQGFTGELFF
TRBJ2-7,14,few,TRBD2,TRBV7-6,TGTGCCAGCAGCTCGGGACTAGCGGGGGGTATTCGGTACTTC,CASSSGLAGGIRYF